Listed below are T cell receptor beta chains from one sample, sequenced in a study of blood T cell repertoires in COVID-19. The repertoire was sequenced with immunoSEQ multiplex PCR; TCRdb's copy has only in-frame clones and lacks some. Of roughly 280,000 clones detected, 70% to 90% appear once; the ten largest clones hold 9.5% to 11%. The sequenced sample consisted of peripheral blood. These receptors were obtained from a woman in her 70s with acute or convalescent COVID-19. The CDR3 runs from the conserved cysteine through the conserved F or W. Each record gives: clone size, V gene, D gene, J gene, CDR3 protein, CDR3 DNA. A D gene is named only where the DNA matches it firmly. For some rows the clone size is stated as once, few or many, or as a class when expanded; others skip it.

>NA|TRBV7-9|TRBD2|TRBJ2-1
CASSLDRTSGGRNEQFF
TGTGCCAGCAGCTTAGACCGGACTAGCGGGGGGCGTAATGAGCAGTTCTTC
>once|TRBV7-9|NA|TRBJ1-3
CASSLSQGGGSGNTIYF
TGTGCCAGCAGTCTCTCACAGGGAGGGGGCTCTGGAAACACCATATATTTT
>NA|TRBV6-1|NA|TRBJ1-5
CASSEAAVFGQPQHF
TGTGCCAGCAGTGAAGCTGCGGTTTTCGGTCAGCCCCAGCATTTT
>NA|TRBV11-2|TRBD1|TRBJ2-7
CASSGGTGQRGEQYF
TGTGCCAGCAGCGGTGGGACAGGGCAGCGGGGCGAGCAGTACTTC
>NA|TRBV7-8|NA|TRBJ1-5
CASSLSTPLSNQPQHF
TGTGCCAGCAGCTTGTCGACTCCCTTAAGCAATCAGCCCCAGCATTTT
>NA|TRBV3-1/TRBV3-2|TRBD1|TRBJ1-6
CASSLRTGGNSPLHF
TGTGCCAGCAGCCTCCGAACAGGGGGTAATTCACCCCTCCACTTT
>NA|TRBV6-5|NA|TRBJ1-2
CASSYSGGQAYGYTF
TGTGCCAGCAGTTACTCGGGGGGGCAGGCCTATGGCTACACCTTC
>NA|TRBV27|TRBD1|TRBJ2-2
CTSSSGQGAGELFF
TGTACCAGCAGTTCCGGACAGGGGGCCGGGGAGCTGTTTTTT
>NA|TRBV6-5|NA|TRBJ2-2
CASSLDMTNTGELFF
TGTGCCAGCAGCTTGGACATGACGAACACCGGGGAGCTGTTTTTT
>NA|TRBV30|NA|TRBJ1-5
CAWSVPRGTGNQPQHF
TGTGCCTGGAGTGTACCCAGGGGCACGGGAAATCAGCCCCAGCATTTT
>NA|TRBV7-8|NA|TRBJ1-1
CASSLDRDTEAFF
TGTGCCAGCAGCTTAGACAGAGACACTGAAGCTTTCTTT
>once|TRBV23-1|NA|TRBJ2-3
CASSHAGGRGTDTQYF
TGCGCCAGCAGTCATGCCGGGGGAAGGGGCACAGATACGCAGTATTTT
>NA|TRBV5-1|TRBD1|TRBJ2-5
CASSLMGQGAPETQYF
TGCGCCAGCAGCTTGATGGGACAGGGGGCCCCAGAGACCCAGTACTTC
>NA|TRBV5-1|NA|TRBJ1-2
CASSLDPGNYGYTF
TGCGCCAGCAGCTTGGATCCGGGTAACTATGGCTACACCTTC
>NA|TRBV30|NA|TRBJ1-1
CAWSHRTEAFF
TGTGCCTGGAGCCACCGGACTGAAGCTTTCTTT
>NA|TRBV11-2|TRBD2|TRBJ2-5
CASSPQRGGVETQYF
TGTGCCAGCAGCCCCCAGCGGGGGGGCGTAGAGACCCAGTACTTC
>NA|TRBV9|TRBD1|TRBJ1-1
CAGSQGAKTEAFF
TGTGCCGGCTCACAGGGGGCGAAGACTGAAGCTTTCTTT
>NA|TRBV2|NA|TRBJ1-3
CASSAWQGNGNTIYF
TGTGCCAGCAGTGCATGGCAGGGTAACGGAAACACCATATATTTT
>NA|TRBV5-1|NA|TRBJ2-5
CASSGDNQETQYF
TGCGCCAGCAGCGGGGACAATCAAGAGACCCAGTACTTC
>NA|TRBV5-5|NA|TRBJ1-1
CASSSGTREAFF
TGTGCCAGCAGCTCCGGGACACGAGAAGCTTTCTTT
>NA|TRBV19|TRBD1|TRBJ1-2
CASSRRTTGAYGYTF
TGTGCCAGTAGTAGACGAACGACAGGGGCCTATGGCTACACCTTC
>NA|TRBV6-2/TRBV6-3|NA|TRBJ1-1
CASSSIVRGIRGENTEAFF
TGTGCCAGCAGTTCTATTGTTAGAGGGATCCGGGGAGAGAACACTGAAGCTTTCTTT
>NA|TRBV20-1|NA|TRBJ1-2
CSTATAGYTF
TGCTCTACCGCTACCGCGGGCTACACCTTC
>NA|TRBV5-6|NA|TRBJ1-1
CASSLDQGQRDTEAFF
TGTGCCAGCAGCTTGGATCAGGGGCAAAGGGACACTGAAGCTTTCTTT
>NA|TRBV3-1/TRBV3-2|TRBD2|TRBJ2-5
CASSQVSGGPLGGETQYF
TGTGCCAGCAGCCAAGTCAGCGGGGGGCCCCTCGGGGGAGAGACCCAGTACTTC
>NA|TRBV19|NA|TRBJ1-1
CASSIAGRGAFF
TGTGCCAGTAGTATAGCGGGCAGGGGAGCTTTCTTT
>NA|TRBV6-2/TRBV6-3|TRBD1|TRBJ1-2
CASSLGQVFNYGYTF
TGTGCCAGCAGTCTAGGACAGGTCTTTAACTATGGCTACACCTTC
>NA|TRBV5-1|TRBD1|TRBJ2-3
CASSLVTGKTDTQYF
TGCGCCAGCAGCTTGGTGACAGGGAAAACAGATACGCAGTATTTT
>NA|TRBV19|NA|TRBJ1-5
CASSLTVYSNQPQHF
TGTGCCAGTAGCCTGACTGTATATAGCAATCAGCCCCAGCATTTT
>NA|TRBV3-1/TRBV3-2|NA|TRBJ1-1
CASSQVRQLITEAFF
TGTGCCAGCAGCCAAGTTCGACAGTTAATCACTGAAGCTTTCTTT
>NA|TRBV5-5|NA|TRBJ2-2
CASSPTGSRLITGELFF
TGTGCCAGCAGCCCGACAGGATCACGCCTGATCACCGGGGAGCTGTTTTTT
>NA|TRBV7-8|TRBD2|TRBJ2-3
CASSSRGGLAEDTQYF
TGTGCCAGCAGCTCTAGGGGGGGACTAGCGGAAGATACGCAGTATTTT
>NA|TRBV5-1|TRBD1|TRBJ2-5
CASSPQGQAQETQYF
TGCGCCAGCAGCCCCCAGGGACAGGCCCAAGAGACCCAGTACTTC
>once|TRBV11-3|TRBD2|TRBJ2-7
CASSPRRGFDEQYF
TGTGCCAGCAGCCCCCGGCGGGGGTTTGACGAGCAGTACTTC
>NA|TRBV10-3|NA|TRBJ1-2
CAISEQVSYGYTF
TGTGCCATCAGTGAACAGGTCAGCTATGGCTACACCTTC
>NA|TRBV24-1|NA|TRBJ2-3
CATTSAASTDTQYF
TGTGCCACCACATCAGCGGCTAGCACAGATACGCAGTATTTT
>NA|TRBV7-8|TRBD2|TRBJ2-5
CASSSGGAASVGETQYF
TGTGCCAGCAGCTCGGGGGGGGCGGCTAGCGTCGGAGAGACCCAGTACTTC
>NA|TRBV6-1|TRBD2|TRBJ2-7
CASSEGASGGFFSYEQYF
TGTGCCAGCAGTGAAGGGGCTAGCGGGGGCTTCTTCTCCTACGAGCAGTACTTC
>NA|TRBV5-1|NA|TRBJ2-6
CASSSRSTVFSGANVLTF
TGCGCCAGCAGCTCCAGGTCGACAGTATTCTCTGGGGCCAACGTCCTGACTTTC
>NA|TRBV5-4|TRBD2|TRBJ2-3
CASTKGGTSGGRTDTQYF
TGTGCCAGCACGAAGGGCGGGACTAGCGGGGGACGCACAGATACGCAGTATTTT
>NA|TRBV5-1|TRBD1|TRBJ2-1
CASSSGTGDRNNEQFF
TGCGCCAGCAGTTCGGGGACAGGGGATAGGAATAATGAGCAGTTCTTC
>NA|TRBV12-3/TRBV12-4|NA|TRBJ1-2
CASSIQAFFDYTF
TGTGCCAGCTCGATCCAGGCCTTTTTCGACTACACCTTC
>NA|TRBV7-2|TRBD1|TRBJ1-1
CASSQGARTEAFF
TGTGCCAGCAGTCAGGGGGCGAGGACTGAAGCTTTCTTT
>NA|TRBV5-1|NA|TRBJ1-1
CASSLGLSGTEAFF
TGCGCCAGCAGCTTGGGACTCTCCGGGACTGAAGCTTTCTTT
>NA|TRBV18|NA|TRBJ2-2
CASSSEVNTGELFF
TGTGCCAGCTCCTCGGAGGTTAACACCGGGGAGCTGTTTTTT
>few|TRBV7-9|TRBD2|TRBJ2-3
CASSPRKAGDFNTDTQYF
TGTGCCAGCAGCCCCCGGAAAGCGGGGGACTTCAACACAGATACGCAGTATTTT
>once|TRBV10-1|TRBD2|TRBJ2-2
CASSRNRAGGSTGELFF
TGCGCCAGCAGTAGAAATCGAGCGGGGGGGAGCACCGGGGAGCTGTTTTTT
>NA|TRBV6-1|TRBD1|TRBJ2-1
CASSEATGIGVNEQFF
TGTGCCAGCAGTGAGGCGACAGGGATCGGGGTCAATGAGCAGTTCTTC
>NA|TRBV5-4|TRBD2|TRBJ2-1
CASRLAGTRAEQFF
TGTGCCAGCCGACTAGCGGGGACCCGTGCCGAGCAGTTCTTC
>NA|TRBV5-1|TRBD1|TRBJ1-1
CASRWGQGVNTEAFF
TGCGCCAGCAGATGGGGACAGGGGGTTAACACTGAAGCTTTCTTT
>NA|TRBV2|NA|TRBJ1-4
CASSDPGVGKLFF
TGTGCCAGCAGTGATCCGGGGGTAGGCAAACTGTTTTTT
>NA|TRBV27|TRBD2|TRBJ2-5
CASSNLAGQETQYF
TGTGCCAGCAGCAACCTAGCGGGGCAAGAGACCCAGTACTTC
>NA|TRBV7-2|NA|TRBJ1-2
CASSDGEGRGRRGYTF
TGTGCCAGCAGCGACGGGGAAGGCAGAGGGAGGAGAGGCTACACCTTC
>NA|TRBV5-4|TRBD2|TRBJ2-1
CASSLLGGKYNEQFF
TGTGCCAGCAGCTTGTTGGGGGGGAAATACAATGAGCAGTTCTTC